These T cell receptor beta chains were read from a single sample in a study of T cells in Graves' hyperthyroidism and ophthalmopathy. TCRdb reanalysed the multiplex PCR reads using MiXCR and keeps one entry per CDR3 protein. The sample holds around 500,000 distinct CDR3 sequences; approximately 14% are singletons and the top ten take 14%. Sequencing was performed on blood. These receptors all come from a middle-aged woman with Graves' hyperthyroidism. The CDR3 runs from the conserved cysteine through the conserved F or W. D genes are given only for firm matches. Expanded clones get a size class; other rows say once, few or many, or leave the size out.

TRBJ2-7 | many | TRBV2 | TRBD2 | CASSLTSGLEQHF | TGTGCCAGCAGCCTCACTAGCGGGCTCGAGCAGCACTTC
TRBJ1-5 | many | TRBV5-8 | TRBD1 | CASSRQGSNQPQHF | TGTGCCAGCAGCAGACAGGGGAGCAATCAGCCCCAGCATTTT
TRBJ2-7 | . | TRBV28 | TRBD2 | CASTPLGGVYEQYF | TGTGCCAGCACCCCCCTCGGGGGGGTCTACGAGCAGTACTTC
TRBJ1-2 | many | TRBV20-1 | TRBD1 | CSAIPQVGQGQYVRGYTF | TGCAGTGCCATCCCACAGGTCGGACAGGGACAATATGTAAGGGGCTACACCTTC
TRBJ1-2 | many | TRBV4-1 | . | CASSQETGSYGYTF | TGCGCCAGCAGCCAAGAGACAGGTAGCTATGGCTACACCTTC
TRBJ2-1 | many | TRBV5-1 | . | CASSTDFYNEQFF | TGCGCCAGCAGCACGGACTTTTACAATGAGCAGTTCTTC
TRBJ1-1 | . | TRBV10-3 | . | CAISERDRQNTEAFF | TGTGCCATCAGTGAAAGGGATCGACAAAACACTGAAGCTTTCTTT
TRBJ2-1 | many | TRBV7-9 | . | CASSLGQGGDEQFF | TGTGCCAGCAGCTTAGGCCAGGGTGGCGATGAGCAGTTCTTC
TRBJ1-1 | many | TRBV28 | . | CASSLRGNTEAFF | TGTGCCAGCAGTTTACGGGGGAACACTGAAGCTTTCTTT
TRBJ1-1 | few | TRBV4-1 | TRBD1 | CASSHRRQGDTEAFF | TGCGCCAGCAGCCACAGGAGACAGGGAGACACTGAAGCTTTCTTT
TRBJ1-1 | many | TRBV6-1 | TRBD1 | CASRTTGPHTEAFF | TGTGCCAGCAGGACGACAGGGCCCCACACTGAAGCTTTCTTT
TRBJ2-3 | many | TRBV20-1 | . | CSARQEPAVLTDTQYF | TGCAGTGCTCGACAAGAGCCAGCGGTACTCACAGATACGCAGTATTTT
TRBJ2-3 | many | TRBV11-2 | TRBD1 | CASSRRTGGVPDTQYF | TGTGCCAGCAGCCGCAGGACAGGGGGCGTCCCAGATACGCAGTATTTT
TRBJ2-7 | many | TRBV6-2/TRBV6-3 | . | CASRTTGQGEQYF | TGTGCCAGCAGAACTACAGGGCAGGGCGAGCAGTACTTC
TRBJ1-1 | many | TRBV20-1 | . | CSARERGGSTEAFF | TGCAGTGCTAGAGAGAGGGGGGGGAGCACTGAAGCTTTCTTT
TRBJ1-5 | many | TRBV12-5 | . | CASGLFNQPQHF | TGTGCTAGTGGTTTGTTTAATCAGCCCCAGCATTTT
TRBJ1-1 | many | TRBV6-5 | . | CASSYVNRDGTEAFF | TGTGCCAGCAGTTACGTCAACAGGGATGGCACTGAAGCTTTCTTT
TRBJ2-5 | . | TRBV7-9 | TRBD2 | CASSLSSAGGETQYF | TGTGCCAGCAGCTTATCTAGCGCCGGGGGGGAGACCCAGTACTTC
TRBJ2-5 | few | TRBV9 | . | CVSSVAEKPRETQYF | TGTGTCAGCAGCGTAGCGGAGAAACCGCGGGAGACCCAGTACTTC
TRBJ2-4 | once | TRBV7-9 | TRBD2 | CASGSGSGAKNIQYF | TGTGCCAGCGGGAGCGGGAGTGGGGCCAAAAACATTCAGTACTTC
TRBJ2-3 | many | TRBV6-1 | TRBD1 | CASGTAYSSTDTQYF | TGTGCCAGCGGGACAGCGTACTCTAGCACAGATACGCAGTATTTT
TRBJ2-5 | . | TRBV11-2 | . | CASSDTGAWETQYF | TGTGCCAGCAGTGATACTGGGGCGTGGGAGACCCAGTACTTC
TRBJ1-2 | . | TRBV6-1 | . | CASSEARRDGYTF | TGTGCCAGCAGTGAAGCGAGAAGAGATGGCTACACCTTC
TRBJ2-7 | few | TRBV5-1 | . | CASSYQRNYEQYF | TGCGCCAGCAGTTATCAGAGAAACTACGAGCAGTACTTC
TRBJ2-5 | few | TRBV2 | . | CASRGQSQGTQYF | TGTGCCAGCAGAGGACAGAGCCAAGGGACCCAGTACTTC
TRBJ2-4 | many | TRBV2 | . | CASMIDRAKNIQYF | TGTGCCAGCATGATAGACAGAGCCAAAAACATTCAGTACTTC
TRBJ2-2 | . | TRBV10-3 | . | CAISDRRESGTGELFF | TGTGCCATCAGTGATCGGAGGGAGAGTGGCACCGGGGAGCTGTTTTTT
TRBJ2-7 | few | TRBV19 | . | CASSPFGGLNEQYF | TGTGCCAGTAGTCCCTTTGGAGGTCTCAACGAGCAGTACTTC
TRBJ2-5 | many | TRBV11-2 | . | CASSLEGGWKTQYF | TGTGCCAGCAGCTTAGAGGGGGGCTGGAAGACCCAGTACTTC
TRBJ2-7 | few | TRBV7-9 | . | CASTLAESYEQYF | TGTGCCAGCACCTTAGCGGAGAGCTACGAGCAGTACTTC
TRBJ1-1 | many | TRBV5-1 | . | CASSFGTEVFF | TGCGCCAGCAGCTTCGGGACGGAGGTGTTCTTT
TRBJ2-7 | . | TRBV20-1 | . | CSARDINRDGDSYEQYF | TGCAGTGCTAGAGATATCAATCGGGATGGGGACTCCTACGAGCAGTACTTC
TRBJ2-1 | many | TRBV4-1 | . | CASSQATNEQFF | TGCGCCAGCAGCCAAGCTACCAATGAGCAGTTCTTC
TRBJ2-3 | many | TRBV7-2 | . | CASSFRSLRTDTQYF | TGTGCCAGCAGCTTTCGATCCCTACGCACAGATACGCAGTATTTT
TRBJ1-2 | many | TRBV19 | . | CASTVGDQTLGGYTF | TGTGCCAGTACGGTAGGAGACCAAACCCTTGGAGGCTACACCTTC
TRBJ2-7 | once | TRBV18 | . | CASSPGRTVETYEQYF | TGTGCCAGCTCACCCGGTCGGACAGTGGAGACCTACGAGCAGTACTTC
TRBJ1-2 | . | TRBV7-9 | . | CASSLDLGDYGYTF | TGTGCCAGCAGCTTAGATTTGGGTGACTATGGCTACACCTTC
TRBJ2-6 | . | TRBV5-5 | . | CASSPSEAGANVLTF | TGTGCCAGCTCACCTTCAGAGGCGGGGGCCAACGTCCTGACTTTC
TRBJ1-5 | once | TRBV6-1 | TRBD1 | CASSPGQGFLAQHF | TGTGCCAGCAGCCCGGGACAGGGATTCTTGGCCCAGCATTTT
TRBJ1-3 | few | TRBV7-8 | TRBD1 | CASSSIPGQGGHTIYF | TGTGCCAGCAGCTCCATACCGGGACAGGGGGGTCACACCATATATTTT
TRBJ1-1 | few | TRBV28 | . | CASSLFRGANTEAFF | TGTGCCAGCAGTTTATTTAGAGGGGCGAACACTGAAGCTTTCTTT
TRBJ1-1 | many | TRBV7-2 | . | CASSLIADNTEAFF | TGTGCCAGCAGCTTAATTGCGGATAACACTGAAGCTTTCTTT
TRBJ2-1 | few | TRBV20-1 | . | CSAKSSSYNEQFF | TGCAGTGCTAAGTCGAGCTCCTACAATGAGCAGTTCTTC
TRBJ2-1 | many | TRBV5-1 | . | CASRFDILLSSYNEQFF | TGCGCCAGCAGGTTTGACATCCTCTTAAGCTCCTACAATGAGCAGTTCTTC
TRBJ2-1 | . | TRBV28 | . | CASSGSANEQFF | TGTGCCAGCAGTGGTTCAGCCAATGAGCAGTTCTTC
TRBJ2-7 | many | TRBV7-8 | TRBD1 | CASSLAPGQGPWEQYF | TGTGCCAGCAGCTTAGCTCCCGGACAGGGGCCTTGGGAGCAGTACTTC
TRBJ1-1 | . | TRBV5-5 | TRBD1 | CASSLGTGGGWTEAFF | TGTGCCAGCAGCTTGGGGACAGGGGGTGGGTGGACTGAAGCTTTCTTT
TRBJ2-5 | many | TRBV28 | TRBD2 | CASSLLAEETQYF | TGTGCCAGCAGTTTACTAGCGGAAGAGACCCAGTACTTC
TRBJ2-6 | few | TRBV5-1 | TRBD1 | CASSSGDSWSGANVLTF | TGCGCCAGCAGCTCAGGGGACAGCTGGTCTGGGGCCAACGTCCTGACTTTC
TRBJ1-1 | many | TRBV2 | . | CACSGAPGTEAFF | TGTGCCTGTTCGGGGGCGCCGGGGACTGAAGCTTTCTTT
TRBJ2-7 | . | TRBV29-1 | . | CSASMGTTTLKYEQYF | TGCAGCGCCTCGATGGGGACAACGACCCTCAAATACGAGCAGTACTTC
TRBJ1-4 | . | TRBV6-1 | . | CASSENEKLFF | TGTGCCAGCAGCGAGAATGAAAAACTGTTTTTT
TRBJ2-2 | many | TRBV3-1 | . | CASSRQGGTGELFF | TGTGCCAGCAGCCGCCAGGGGGGCACCGGGGAGCTGTTTTTT
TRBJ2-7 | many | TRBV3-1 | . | CASSPTSGGGNEQYF | TGTGCCAGCAGCCCGACATCTGGGGGTGGAAACGAGCAGTACTTC
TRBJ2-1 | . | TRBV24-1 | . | CATSDRTRPAVSYNEQFF | TGTGCCACCAGTGATCGCACTCGACCAGCCGTATCCTACAATGAGCAGTTCTTC
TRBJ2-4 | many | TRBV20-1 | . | CSARTVGGNIQYF | TGCAGTGCCCGGACAGTTGGAGGAAACATTCAGTACTTC
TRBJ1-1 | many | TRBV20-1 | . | CSATDGNTEAFF | TGCAGTGCTACAGACGGGAACACTGAAGCTTTCTTT